This record covers a single T cell receptor beta chain. Using immunoSEQ multiplex PCR, the repertoire was profiled, and TCRdb retains in-frame clones only, with some absent. The sample holds tens of thousands of clones, around 83% seen once. CD4+CD25+CD127- Tregs, CD4+CD25- non-Tregs, CD4 and CD8 cells were sorted. This entry is derived from a study of Tregs in tolerant kidney transplant recipients. The CDR3 is 15 amino acids. The germline V gene has CDR1 ENHRY and CDR2 SYGVKD. V was clipped by 3 bases and J by 4 bases; unmatched bases: 6. The TCR was taken from a human donor in good health. The chain couples TRBV10-3 to TRBJ2-5; TRBD2 agrees at 9 bases. Material for sequencing was CD4+ T cells from blood. CDR3 sequence reads: CAISDSSGKAETQYF. CDR3 sequence (DNA): TGTGCCATCAGTGATTCTAGCGGGAAGGCAGAGACCCAGTACTTC.